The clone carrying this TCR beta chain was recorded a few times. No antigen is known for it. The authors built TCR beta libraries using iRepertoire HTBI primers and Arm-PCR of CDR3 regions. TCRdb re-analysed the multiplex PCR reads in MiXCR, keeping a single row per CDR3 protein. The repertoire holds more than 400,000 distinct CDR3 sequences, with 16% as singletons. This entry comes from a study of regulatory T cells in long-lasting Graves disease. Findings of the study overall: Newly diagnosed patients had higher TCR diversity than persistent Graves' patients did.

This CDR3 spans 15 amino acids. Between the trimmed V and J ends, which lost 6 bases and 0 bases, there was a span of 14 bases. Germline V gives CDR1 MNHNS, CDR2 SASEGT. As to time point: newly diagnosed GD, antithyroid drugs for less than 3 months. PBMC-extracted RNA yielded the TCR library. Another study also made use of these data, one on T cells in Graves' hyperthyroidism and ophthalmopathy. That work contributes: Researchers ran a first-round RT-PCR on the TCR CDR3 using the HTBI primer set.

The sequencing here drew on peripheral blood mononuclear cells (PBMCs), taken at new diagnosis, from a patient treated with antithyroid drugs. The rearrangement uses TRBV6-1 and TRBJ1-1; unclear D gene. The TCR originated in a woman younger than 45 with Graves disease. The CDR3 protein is CASSTSGRMNTEAFF. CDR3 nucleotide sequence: TGTGCCAGCAGCACCTCTGGACGGATGAACACTGAAGCTTTCTTT.